This T cell receptor beta chain was captured by sequencing in a study of shared clonotypes between healthy human individuals. The repertoire was sequenced with immunoSEQ multiplex PCR; TCRdb's copy has only in-frame clones and lacks some. The sample includes around 1,000,000 clones, 70% to 85% of them seen just once. The V gene lost 6 bases and the J gene lost 0 bases, with 8 bases spanning the gap. CDR3 length: 13 residues. Germline V gene data show CDR1 as SNHLY and CDR2 as FYNNEI. On this clone itself: The antigen remains undetermined.

Healthy HIV-negative adults without recent acute infections or vaccinations served as donors. Overall study findings and caveats: Compared with clonotypes that all four donors shared, non-shared clonotypes had lower generation probabilities. Naive subsets generally had larger estimated richness than memory subsets. The sampled material consisted only of blood, and tissue repertoires are likely to differ.

The rearrangement joins TRBV2 to TRBJ1-1; D unresolved. This receptor was obtained from a man aged 18 to 29 in good health. Some clones in this sample may be carry-over from other donors' samples. Sequences were obtained from memory CD4+ T cells from PBMCs. Subset specified: CD45RA-negative fraction. CDR3 loop: CASSPYLNTEAFF. DNA of the CDR3: TGTGCCAGCAGCCCCTATCTGAACACTGAAGCTTTCTTT.